This paragraph reports one T cell receptor (beta chain). This clone was observed a handful of times. What this receptor recognizes is not known. No base qualities exist here, and no much larger clone lies one base off it. The immunoSEQ Assay, a bias-controlled multiplex PCR, was used to amplify TCRbeta CDR3 regions from genomic DNA. The authors processed their data as follows. The number of nucleated cells in each sample was estimated by amplification of reference gene primers within the assay. To quantify the absolute abundance of each unique TCRbeta CDR3 rearrangement, sequence reads were collapsed and filtered. For each sample, productive Simpson clonality was calculated as the square root of Simpson's diversity index over productive rearrangements. TCRdb limited this immuneACCESS table to in-frame rearrangements with V and J called. A share of clones is missing; checked studies link under half to unresolved V genes, and the rest is unexplained. V and J calls and clone size are copied from that table; D and trimming were computed from the DNA. This sample gives approximately 210,000 clones in total; just under 85% of them show up just once. Around 0.93% of the sample is held by the ten biggest clonotypes.

These data come from a study of blood T cell repertoires in COVID-19 (dated by TCRdb to 2019 to 2021). For the wider study: Samples from collaborators originated in the United States, Italy and Spain and spanned both the acute and convalescent phases of COVID-19. HLA class I and class II types, where available, came from metadata supplied by the sample provider rather than from assay-based typing. The repertoires were released in a freely available public database meant as a resource for research on the immune response to SARS-CoV-2. The sample metadata nearly always contained a de-identified subject ID, COVID-19 status, age in years and sex. The prospective study material was composed of cDNA or gDNA derived from T cells, B-cell-depleted T cells, or PBMCs. The dataset comprised deeply sampled blood TCRbeta repertoires from subjects exposed to, actively infected with, or recovered from COVID-19. The samples were drawn from the first 160 participants of the ongoing ImmuneRACE study and from under 1,500 subjects provided by 6 global collaborators. Points the paper makes about the study in general: How much clinical and demographic metadata was included differed by source and by participant, and the metadata was provided uncurated.

Trimming removed 6 bases from V and 4 bases from J, leaving 12 bases between the germline ends. Including cysteine and phenylalanine, the CDR3 has 13 amino acids. The kept DNA is CDR3 alone, 39 bases in frame from the first base. Based on the germline V gene (reference sequence), the CDR1 and CDR2 sequences are LNHDA and SQIVND. In Seattle, one collaborating source enrolled patients while the infection was active and tracked those patients longitudinally over the course of disease. Collaborating institutions collected whole blood in K2EDTA tubes following their own protocols. For TCRbeta analysis, collaborators shipped samples in one of three forms: frozen whole blood, isolated PBMCs, or DNA extracted from either of those sample types.

In this chain, TRBV19 is recombined with TRBJ1-1; a tentative D call is TRBD1 (6 bases match). The receptor comes from a man between 60 and 75 years old with COVID-19, enrolled during active disease. The specimen sequenced was peripheral blood. The CDR3 region reads CASSLQGSTEAFF. The DNA sequence reads TGTGCCAGTAGCCTACAGGGAAGCACTGAAGCTTTCTTT. The variable domain in full, with residues beyond the CDR3 obtained from the reference TRBV19 and TRBJ1-1 genes, is DGGITQSPKYLFRKEGQNVTLSCEQNLNHDAMYWYRQDPGQGLRLIYYSQIVNDFQKGDIAEGYSVSREKKESFPLTVTSAQKNPTAFYLCASSLQGSTEAFFGQGTRLTVV.